Listed below are T cell receptor beta chains from one sample, sequenced in a study of T-cell reconstitution after alpha-beta-depleted transplantation in children. MiXCR, run by TCRdb on the PCR reads, gives a single entry per CDR3 protein. Of 700,000 to 950,000 distinct CDR3 sequences listed, about 15% are singletons. Sequenced material: PBMCs, mostly from graft donor cells, taken 360 days after TCRalphabeta/CD19-depleted stem cell transplant. These receptors originate from a male patient younger than 18 who had a stem cell transplant for acute lymphoblastic leukemia, so the T cells may come from the graft donor. The CDR3 runs from the conserved cysteine through the conserved F or W. The D gene is left open where the match is weak. Clone sizes are given selectively: once, few, many, or a class where the clone is expanded.

v_gene	abundance	j_gene	d_gene	len	CDR3nt	CDR3aa
TRBV9	NA	TRBJ2-6	TRBD1	19	TGTGCCAGCAGGGTGCTTGGGACAGGGACAACCTCTGGGGCCAACGTCCTGACTTTC	CASRVLGTGTTSGANVLTF
TRBV20-1	many	TRBJ2-1	TRBD2	14	TGCAGTGCTAGTGGCTGGACTAGTTCGAATGAGCAGTTCTTC	CSASGWTSSNEQFF
TRBV15	NA	TRBJ2-2	NA	15	TGTGCCACCAGCAGAGATCCAGTGGCCACCGGGGAGCTGTTTTTT	CATSRDPVATGELFF
TRBV4-1	NA	TRBJ2-6	NA	16	TGCGCCAGCACCCAAAACCCAGGAACTGGGGCCAACGTCCTGACTTTC	CASTQNPGTGANVLTF
TRBV15	NA	TRBJ2-4	TRBD2	17	TGTGCCACCAGCAGAGATCGTGGACTAGCGGGAGCCCCTATTCAGTACTTC	CATSRDRGLAGAPIQYF
TRBV4-1	few	TRBJ2-7	NA	14	TGCGCCAGCAGCCAAGGTGTCAGGAGGGGGGAGCAGTACTTC	CASSQGVRRGEQYF
TRBV5-1	NA	TRBJ1-2	NA	14	TGCGCCAGCAGCTTGGAAGTCGTGGGCTATGGCTACACCTTC	CASSLEVVGYGYTF
TRBV28	NA	TRBJ2-7	TRBD1	15	TGTGCCAGCAGTTTCAGAGGGACAGGGGCCTACGAGCAGTACTTC	CASSFRGTGAYEQYF
TRBV27	NA	TRBJ1-4	TRBD1	17	TGTGCCAGCAGTTCCCCATCAACCGGGACAGTGAATGAAAAACTGTTTTTT	CASSSPSTGTVNEKLFF
TRBV5-1	NA	TRBJ1-1	NA	13	TGCGCCAGCAGCTTACCCTACCAAAGGGAAGCTTTCTTT	CASSLPYQREAFF
TRBV24-1	few	TRBJ2-1	TRBD2	16	TGTGCCACCAGTGACTATGGGACTAGCGGGAGCCATGAGCAGTTCTTC	CATSDYGTSGSHEQFF
TRBV4-1	NA	TRBJ2-7	TRBD2	16	TGCGCCAGCAGCCAAGATATGCTAGCGGGAGGCCGCGAGCAGTACTTC	CASSQDMLAGGREQYF
TRBV5-1	NA	TRBJ2-1	TRBD2	20	TGCGCCAGCAGCTTGGCAGGACTAGCGGGACTAGTGGGGAAATACAATGAGCAGTTCTTC	CASSLAGLAGLVGKYNEQFF
TRBV5-1	NA	TRBJ2-1	TRBD2	16	TGCGCCAGCAGCTTAAAAGCGGGAGGCTCCTACAATGAGCAGTTCTTC	CASSLKAGGSYNEQFF
TRBV5-1	NA	TRBJ1-2	NA	12	TGCGCCAGCAGCTTGGGGCAGACTGGCTACACCTTC	CASSLGQTGYTF
TRBV20-1	NA	TRBJ1-3	NA	15	TGCAGTGCTACCCAGGCGGGTAGCTCTGGAAACACCATATATTTT	CSATQAGSSGNTIYF
TRBV6-1	NA	TRBJ2-7	TRBD1	13	TGTGCCAGCACGGGACAGGGGTTCTACGAGCAGTACTTC	CASTGQGFYEQYF
TRBV6-5	few	TRBJ2-1	NA	16	TGTGCCAGCAGTTACTTCCTAGCGAGGAAGGGGGGTGAGCAGTTCTTC	CASSYFLARKGGEQFF